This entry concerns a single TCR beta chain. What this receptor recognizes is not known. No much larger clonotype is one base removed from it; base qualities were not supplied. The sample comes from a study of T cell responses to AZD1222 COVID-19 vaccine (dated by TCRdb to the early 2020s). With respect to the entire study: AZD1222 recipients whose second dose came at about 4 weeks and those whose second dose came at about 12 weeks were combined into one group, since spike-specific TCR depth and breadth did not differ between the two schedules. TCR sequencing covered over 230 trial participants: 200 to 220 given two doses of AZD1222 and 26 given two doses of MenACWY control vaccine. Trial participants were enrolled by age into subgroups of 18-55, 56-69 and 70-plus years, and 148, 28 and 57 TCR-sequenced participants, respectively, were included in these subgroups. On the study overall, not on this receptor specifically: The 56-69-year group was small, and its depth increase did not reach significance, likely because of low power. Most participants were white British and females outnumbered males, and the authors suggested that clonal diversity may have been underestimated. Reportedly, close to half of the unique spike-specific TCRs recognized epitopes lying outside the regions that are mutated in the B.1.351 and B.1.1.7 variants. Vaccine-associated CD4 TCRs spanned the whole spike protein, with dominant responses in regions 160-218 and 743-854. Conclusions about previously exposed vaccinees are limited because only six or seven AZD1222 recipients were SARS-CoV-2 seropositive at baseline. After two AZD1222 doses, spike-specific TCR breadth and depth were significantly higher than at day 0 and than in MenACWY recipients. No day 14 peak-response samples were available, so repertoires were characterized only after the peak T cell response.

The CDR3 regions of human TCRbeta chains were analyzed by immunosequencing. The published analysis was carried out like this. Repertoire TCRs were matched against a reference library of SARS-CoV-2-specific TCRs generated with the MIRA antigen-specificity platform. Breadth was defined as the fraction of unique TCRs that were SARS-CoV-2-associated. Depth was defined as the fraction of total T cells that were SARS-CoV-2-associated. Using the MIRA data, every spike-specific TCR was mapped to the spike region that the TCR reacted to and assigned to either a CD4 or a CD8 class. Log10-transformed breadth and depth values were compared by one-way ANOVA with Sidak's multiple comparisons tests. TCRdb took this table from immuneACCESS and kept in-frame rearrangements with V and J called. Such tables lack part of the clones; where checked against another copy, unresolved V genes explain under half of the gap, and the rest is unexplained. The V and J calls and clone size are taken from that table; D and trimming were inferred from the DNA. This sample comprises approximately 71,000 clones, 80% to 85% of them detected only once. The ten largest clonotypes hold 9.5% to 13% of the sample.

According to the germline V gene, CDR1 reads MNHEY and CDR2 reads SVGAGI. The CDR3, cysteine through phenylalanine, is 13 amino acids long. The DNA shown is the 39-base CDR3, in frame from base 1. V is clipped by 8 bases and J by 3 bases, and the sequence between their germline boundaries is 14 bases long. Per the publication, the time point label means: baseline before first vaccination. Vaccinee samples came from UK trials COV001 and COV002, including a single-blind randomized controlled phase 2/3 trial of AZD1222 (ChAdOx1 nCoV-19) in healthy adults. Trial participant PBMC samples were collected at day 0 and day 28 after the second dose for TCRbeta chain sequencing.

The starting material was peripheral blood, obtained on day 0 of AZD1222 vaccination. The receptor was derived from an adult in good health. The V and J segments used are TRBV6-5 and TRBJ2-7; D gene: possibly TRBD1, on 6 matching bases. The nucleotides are TGTGCCAGCGGACAGACAGATTTCTACGAGCAGTACTTC. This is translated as CASGQTDFYEQYF.